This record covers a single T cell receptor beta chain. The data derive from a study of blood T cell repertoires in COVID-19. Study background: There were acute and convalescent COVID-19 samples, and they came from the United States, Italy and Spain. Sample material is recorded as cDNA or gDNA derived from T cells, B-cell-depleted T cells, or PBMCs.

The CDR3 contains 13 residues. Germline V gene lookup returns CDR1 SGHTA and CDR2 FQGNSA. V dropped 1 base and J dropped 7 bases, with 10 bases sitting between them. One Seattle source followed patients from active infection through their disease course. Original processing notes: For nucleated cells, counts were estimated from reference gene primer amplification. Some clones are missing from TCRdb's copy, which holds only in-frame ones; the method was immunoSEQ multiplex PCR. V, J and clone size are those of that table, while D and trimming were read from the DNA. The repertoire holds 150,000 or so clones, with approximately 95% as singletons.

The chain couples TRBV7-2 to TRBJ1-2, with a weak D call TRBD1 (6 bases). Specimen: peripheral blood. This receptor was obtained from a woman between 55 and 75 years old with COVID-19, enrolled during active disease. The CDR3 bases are TGTGCCAGCAGCTTAGTAAACAGGGCTGGCTACACCTTC. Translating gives CASSLVNRAGYTF.